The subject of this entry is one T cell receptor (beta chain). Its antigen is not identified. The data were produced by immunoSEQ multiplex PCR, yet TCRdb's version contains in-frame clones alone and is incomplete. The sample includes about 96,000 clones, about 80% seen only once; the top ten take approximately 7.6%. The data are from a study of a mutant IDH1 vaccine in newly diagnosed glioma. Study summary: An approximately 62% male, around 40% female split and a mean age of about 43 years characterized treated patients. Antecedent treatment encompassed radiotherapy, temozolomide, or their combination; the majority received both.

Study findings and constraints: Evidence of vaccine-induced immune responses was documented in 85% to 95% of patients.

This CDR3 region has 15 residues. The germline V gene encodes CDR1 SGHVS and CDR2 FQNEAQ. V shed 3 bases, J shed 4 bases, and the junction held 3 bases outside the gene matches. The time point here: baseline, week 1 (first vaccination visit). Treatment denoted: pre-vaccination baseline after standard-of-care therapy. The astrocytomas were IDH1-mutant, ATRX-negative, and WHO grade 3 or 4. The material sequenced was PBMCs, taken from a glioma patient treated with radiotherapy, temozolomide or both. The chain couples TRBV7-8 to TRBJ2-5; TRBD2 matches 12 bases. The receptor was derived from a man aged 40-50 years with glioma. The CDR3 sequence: CASSLTSGRSETQYF. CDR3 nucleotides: TGTGCCAGCAGCTTGACTAGCGGGAGATCAGAGACCCAGTACTTC.